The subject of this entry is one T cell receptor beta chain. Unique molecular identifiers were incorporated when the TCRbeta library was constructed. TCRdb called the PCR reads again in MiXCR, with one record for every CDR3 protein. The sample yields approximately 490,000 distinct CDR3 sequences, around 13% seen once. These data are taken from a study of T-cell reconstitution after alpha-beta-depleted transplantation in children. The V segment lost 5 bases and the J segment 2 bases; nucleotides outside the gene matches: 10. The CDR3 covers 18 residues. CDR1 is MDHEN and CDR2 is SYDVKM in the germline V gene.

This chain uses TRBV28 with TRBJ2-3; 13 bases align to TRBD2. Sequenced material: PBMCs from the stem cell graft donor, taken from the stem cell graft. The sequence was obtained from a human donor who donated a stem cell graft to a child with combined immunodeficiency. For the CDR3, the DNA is TGTGCCAGCAGTCTCCGGTGGGGACTAGCGGGGTCCACAGATACGCAGTATTTT. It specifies CASSLRWGLAGSTDTQYF.